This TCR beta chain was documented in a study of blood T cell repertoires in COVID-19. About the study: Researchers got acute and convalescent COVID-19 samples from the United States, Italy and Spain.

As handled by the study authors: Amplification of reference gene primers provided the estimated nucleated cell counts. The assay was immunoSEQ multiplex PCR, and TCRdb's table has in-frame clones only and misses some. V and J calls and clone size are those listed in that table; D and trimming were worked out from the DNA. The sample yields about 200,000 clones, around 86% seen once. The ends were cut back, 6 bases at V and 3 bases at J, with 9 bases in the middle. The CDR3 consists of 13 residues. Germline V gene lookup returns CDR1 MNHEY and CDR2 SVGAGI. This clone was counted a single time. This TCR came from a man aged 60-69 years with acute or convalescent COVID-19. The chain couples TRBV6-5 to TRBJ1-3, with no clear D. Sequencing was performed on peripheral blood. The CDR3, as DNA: TGTGCCAGCAGGTCCGCAGGTGGAAACACCATATATTTT. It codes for CASRSAGGNTIYF.